A few counts support the clone carrying this T cell receptor beta chain. Its target is unknown. The CDR3 runs 15 residues. J lost 4 bases, V lost 1 base, and 6 bases had no gene match. Looked up from germline, CDR1 is LGHNA and CDR2 is YNFKEQ. These data come from a study of beta chain features in type 1 diabetes. Expressed TCRB transcripts were sequenced, since all the RNA that had been isolated was reverse transcribed. Clones were sequenced by immunoSEQ multiplex PCR, and TCRdb holds only the in-frame ones, with some missing. This sample has around 320,000 clones, with 14% found just once. Study-level points and caveats: Researchers could not determine here whether HLA type influences TCRB rearrangement. In comparison with healthy donors, patients had naive, central memory and Treg TCRB repertoires that appeared more similar.

The J gene is TRBJ2-5, the V gene TRBV4-2, with TRBD2 identical over 7 bases. The clonotype originates from a man younger than 40 in good health. Sequencing used central memory CD4+ T cells from blood. The CDR3 spells CASSQGTGGRETQYF. CDR3 bases: TGTGCCAGCAGCCAAGGAACTGGCGGGAGAGAGACCCAGTACTTC.